A selection of T cell receptor beta chains follows, all from one sample in a study of post-analysis software for immune sequencing data. Using its own MiXCR run on the PCR reads, TCRdb lists one record per CDR3 protein. The sample includes 600,000 to 750,000 distinct CDR3 sequences, more than 50% of them seen just once. The sequenced sample consisted of blood. All receptors come from a girl aged 2 to 10 with multiple sclerosis. CDR3s include the opening cysteine and the closing phenylalanine or tryptophan. Fields, in order: D gene, J gene, V gene, clone size, CDR3 DNA, CDR3 protein. D genes are given only for firm matches. Where a row states a size, it is once, few, many or the class of an expanded clone; other rows omit it.

>.|TRBJ2-7|TRBV6-1|once
TGTGCCACCACGCCGGGACCATCCAGGTGGCCCGGCTATGAGCAGTACTTC
CATTPGPSRWPGYEQYF
>TRBD2|TRBJ2-1|TRBV12-3/TRBV12-4|.
TGTGCCAGCAGTCTAACGCTAGCGGGAGTCCACAATGAGCAGTTCTTC
CASSLTLAGVHNEQFF
>.|TRBJ2-3|TRBV4-3|.
TGCGCCAGCAGCCAAGTGGGACTAGATACGCAGTATTTT
CASSQVGLDTQYF
>.|TRBJ2-2|TRBV4-3|.
TGCGCCAGCAGCCAAACCGAAATCCGGGGTACGTCCACCGGGGAGCTGTTTTTT
CASSQTEIRGTSTGELFF
>.|TRBJ2-1|TRBV4-1|few
TGCGCCAGCAGCCAAACCGACAATGAGCAGTTCTTC
CASSQTDNEQFF
>.|TRBJ2-5|TRBV7-4|.
TGTGCCAGCAGCTTACCCCACAGGGCATTTAGGAGGGAGACCCAGTACTTC
CASSLPHRAFRRETQYF
>.|TRBJ2-5|TRBV6-6|.
TGTGCCAGCAGTCACAGGGTATCTCAAGAGACCCAGTACTTC
CASSHRVSQETQYF
>TRBD2|TRBJ2-1|TRBV30|.
TGTGCCTGGAGTGGGGGACTAGCGAGCTACAATGAGCAGTTCTTC
CAWSGGLASYNEQFF
>TRBD1|TRBJ2-3|TRBV2|.
TGTGCCAGCAGCCGGGACAGAGAATTCAAGCAGTATTTT
CASSRDREFKQYF
>TRBD2|TRBJ2-1|TRBV5-5|.
TGTGCCAGCAGCTCGCTAGCGGGACGCAATGAGCAGTTCTTC
CASSSLAGRNEQFF
>.|TRBJ1-2|TRBV6-6|.
TGTGCCAGCAGTTCCGGGGGCAGGGACTCTGGCTACACCTTC
CASSSGGRDSGYTF
>TRBD2|TRBJ2-7|TRBV20-1|.
TGCAGTGCTCACCCCTTAGCGGGGGAGGAATACGAGCAGTACTTC
CSAHPLAGEEYEQYF
>.|TRBJ2-5|TRBV7-9|few
TGTGCCAGCAGCACCCCCTGGGAGACCCAGTACTTC
CASSTPWETQYF
>TRBD1|TRBJ1-5|TRBV12-3/TRBV12-4|.
TGTGCCAGCAGTATCAACAGGGGTAACAATCAGCCCCAGCATTTT
CASSINRGNNQPQHF
>TRBD1|TRBJ2-6|TRBV5-1|.
TGCGCCAGCAGCCAAGGGGGCGAACCCGGGGCCAACGTCCTGACTTTC
CASSQGGEPGANVLTF
>TRBD2|TRBJ2-7|TRBV29-1|few
TGCAGCGCTGAAGTTATGCGGGGGGGAGGCAATGAGCAGTACTTC
CSAEVMRGGGNEQYF
>.|TRBJ2-1|TRBV7-9|few
TGTGCCAGCAGCGTGGGCCACAATGAGCAGTTCTTC
CASSVGHNEQFF
>.|TRBJ1-2|TRBV29-1|few
TGCAGCGTTGCTCTCAGGATCAATGGCTACACCTTC
CSVALRINGYTF
>.|TRBJ2-7|TRBV27|.
TGTGCCAGCAGTTTATCGAAGGGTACCTCCTACGAGCAGTACTTC
CASSLSKGTSYEQYF
>.|TRBJ2-1|TRBV20-1|.
TGCAGTGCTAGATTGCAAGGAAACCCCTACAATGAGCAGTTCTTC
CSARLQGNPYNEQFF
>.|TRBJ2-1|TRBV7-2|.
TGTGCCAGCAGCTTATTTTCGATAGACAATGAGCAGTTCTTC
CASSLFSIDNEQFF
>.|TRBJ2-1|TRBV29-1|.
TGCAGCCCAAGGGGACTGGACCAATCAGGGCAGTTCTTC
CSPRGLDQSGQFF
>.|TRBJ2-5|TRBV12-3/TRBV12-4|.
TGTGCCAGCAGTCCAGCCTTCCAAGAGACCCAGTACTTC
CASSPAFQETQYF
>.|TRBJ2-1|TRBV12-3/TRBV12-4|.
TGTGCCAGCAGTTTAGAAGGGGGGGGAGGCAATGAGCAGTTCTTC
CASSLEGGGGNEQFF
>.|TRBJ2-5|TRBV20-1|.
TGCAGTGCGCCGGGGTCCGGGGGTGGGTTGGAGACCCAGTACTTC
CSAPGSGGGLETQYF
>.|TRBJ1-5|TRBV11-2|.
TGTGCCAGCAGCTTAGCCGGGCCCCCCTTGCCCAATCAGCCCCAGCATTTT
CASSLAGPPLPNQPQHF
>.|TRBJ2-3|TRBV28|.
TGTGCCAGCAGTTTAGATTCTAGCTGCACAGATACGCAGTATTTT
CASSLDSSCTDTQYF
>TRBD2|TRBJ2-1|TRBV20-1|.
TGCAGTGGACGGGACTACGTCTACAATGAGCAGTTCTTC
CSGRDYVYNEQFF
>.|TRBJ1-4|TRBV11-2|.
TGTGCCAGCAGTTCCGTCACAGGGTCGAATTCCCCTCTCCAGGAAAAACTGTTTTTT
CASSSVTGSNSPLQEKLFF
>.|TRBJ2-7|TRBV27|.
TGTGCCAGCAGTTTATCGGGGTCGTCAGGAGCGGTCGAGCAGTACTTC
CASSLSGSSGAVEQYF
>.|TRBJ1-1|TRBV10-3|.
TGTGCCATCAGTGACCCAGGCCGCACTGAAGCTTTCTTT
CAISDPGRTEAFF
>.|TRBJ1-2|TRBV29-1|.
TGCAGCGTTGGGGAGGGAGCTGGCTACACCTTC
CSVGEGAGYTF
>.|TRBJ2-1|TRBV27|.
TGTGCCAGCAGTTTCCGCCAGGTGCGGCAGGGGACATACAATGAGCAGTTCTTC
CASSFRQVRQGTYNEQFF
>.|TRBJ2-1|TRBV12-3/TRBV12-4|.
TGTGCCAGCAGTCCAACCCGGACCCCCAATGAGCAGTTCTTC
CASSPTRTPNEQFF
>.|TRBJ2-1|TRBV27|.
TGTGCCAGCAGTTTATCAGGGGGGGGAGGGCCACAATCCAATGAGCAGTTCTTC
CASSLSGGGGPQSNEQFF
>.|TRBJ2-3|TRBV29-1|.
TGCAGCGTTGGCCAACTAGCACGCACAGATACGCAGTATTTT
CSVGQLARTDTQYF
>TRBD2|TRBJ2-1|TRBV7-9|once
TGTGCCAGCAGCCCCCATAGCGGGAGCAGTACCTACAATGAGCAGTTCTTC
CASSPHSGSSTYNEQFF
>TRBD2|TRBJ2-1|TRBV5-1|.
TGCGCCAGCGCTGGGAGGGGAGCAGGAAATGAGCAGTTCTTC
CASAGRGAGNEQFF